Each of the 4 T cell receptor beta chains below was sequenced from the same sample in a study of shared clonotypes between healthy human individuals. The repertoire was sequenced with immunoSEQ multiplex PCR; TCRdb's copy has only in-frame clones and lacks some. The table shows about 2.4 million clones, with around nine tenths occurring only once. Sample: naive CD4+ T cells sorted from blood. Subset of the sample: CD45RA+ positively selected. The receptors originated from a man aged 18 to 29 in good health.

V usage is TRBV7-2 and J usage is TRBJ1-1, with 8 bases matching TRBD1. Germline lookup yields CDR1 SGHTA and CDR2 FQGNSA. This CDR3 has 13 amino acids. J was trimmed by 8 bases and V by 5 bases; bases with no gene match: 7. The CDR3 nucleotides read TGTGCCAGCAGCGCCTGGACAGGGTCCGAAGCTTTCTTT. This sequence encodes CASSAWTGSEAFF.

The V call is TRBV6-5, the J call TRBJ2-7; D remains ambiguous. This CDR3 is 13 amino acids long. The germline V gene has CDR1 MNHEY and CDR2 SVGAGI. Trimming took off 2 bases at V and 1 base at J, with 6 bases between the two ends. The CDR3 DNA is TGTGCCAGCAGTTACAGACCTTCCTACGAGCAGTACTTC. It codes for CASSYRPSYEQYF.

This chain links TRBV5-8 with TRBJ1-6, with D unresolved. Trimming cost V 2 bases and J 7 bases, with 13 bases left between them. The CDR3 is made up of 15 amino acids. Germline V gives CDR1 SGHTS, CDR2 YDEGEE. CDR3 sequence: CASSFERIRNSPLHF. The CDR3, as DNA: TGTGCCAGCAGCTTTGAGAGAATACGAAATTCACCCCTCCACTTT.

V usage is TRBV2 and J usage is TRBJ1-5, with 7 bases matching TRBD1. The length of the CDR3 is 14 residues. CDR1 and CDR2 from the germline V gene are SNHLY and FYNNEI. V gave up 6 bases and J gave up 6 bases; unmatched junction bases: 8. The CDR3 sequence is CASRDRLLGQPQHF. DNA for the CDR3: TGTGCCAGCAGGGACAGGTTGCTGGGTCAGCCCCAGCATTTT. The whole variable domain, remainder taken from reference TRBV2 and TRBJ1-5, is EPEVTQTPSHQVTQMGQEVILRCVPISNHLYFYWYRQILGQKVEFLVSFYNNEISEKSEIFDDQFSVERPDGSNFTLKIRSTKLEDSAMYFCASRDRLLGQPQHFGDGTRLSIL.